What follows are 13 T cell receptor beta chains derived from one specimen sequenced in a study of blood T cell repertoires in COVID-19. Assay: immunoSEQ multiplex PCR; the TCRdb copy retains only in-frame clones and omits some. The sample includes around 150,000 clones, 70% to 90% seen only once; the top ten take around 3%. The sequenced sample was peripheral blood. The receptors were sampled from a man between 60 and 75 years old with acute or convalescent COVID-19.

The chain couples TRBV6-5 to TRBJ1-2; TRBD1 might be the D (5 bases). The CDR3 is made up of 15 amino acids. Germline V lookup: CDR1 MNHEY, CDR2 SVGAGI. The V end was cut by 0 bases, the J end by 4 bases, with 12 bases between. The CDR3 sequence is CASSYSGGGGYGYTF. The CDR3 nucleotides read TGTGCCAGCAGTTACTCGGGTGGGGGGGGCTATGGCTACACCTTC.

This chain uses TRBV3-1 (or the pseudogene TRBV3-2) with TRBJ2-1, with 7 nucleotides matching TRBD2. There are 16 residues in the CDR3. CDR1 is LGHDT and CDR2 is YNNKEL in the germline V gene (reference sequence). The ends lost 4 bases at V and 2 bases at J; junction bases unmatched: 8. The CDR3 sequence: CASSRASGTTYNEQFF. The CDR3 DNA follows: TGTGCCAGCAGCCGAGCTAGCGGAACCACCTACAATGAGCAGTTCTTC.

The chain links TRBV5-1 to TRBJ1-2; 8 nucleotides match TRBD1. With 1 base clipped from V and 5 bases from J, the junction kept 7 bases outside the gene matches. Germline loops: CDR1 SGHRS, CDR2 YFSETQ. The CDR3 runs 15 residues. The CDR3 sequence: CASSLSQGALYGYTF. The CDR3 bases are TGCGCCAGCAGCTTGTCTCAGGGGGCGCTATATGGCTACACCTTC.

CDR3 in DNA: TGCGCCAGCAGGGGGGCTGCCAACTATGGCTACACCTTC. This encodes CASRGAANYGYTF. The chain is built from TRBV10-2 and TRBJ1-2; D might be TRBD1 (6 bases). CDR1 WSHSY and CDR2 SAAADI come from the germline V gene. The CDR3 runs to 13 residues. The V end was cut by 6 bases, the J end by 2 bases, with 10 bases between.

This clone appeared a single time. The CDR3 DNA is TGTGCCAGCACCATGTCGACCCTCGTCGGTCGACTGAACTATGGCTACACCTTC. It encodes CASTMSTLVGRLNYGYTF. This chain uses TRBV2 with TRBJ1-2; unclear D gene. Germline V lookup: CDR1 SNHLY, CDR2 FYNNEI. This CDR3 has 18 amino acids. Between the trimmed V and J ends, which lost 7 bases and 2 bases, there was a span of 26 bases.

This chain's CDR3 is CASSRTGVNYYEQYF. CDR3 coding DNA: TGCGCCAGCAGCCGGACAGGGGTTAATTACTACGAGCAGTACTTC. The V call is TRBV5-1, the J call TRBJ2-7; TRBD1 matches at 9 bases. V trimming: 4 bases; J trimming: 3 bases; junction bases outside the gene matches: 8. This CDR3 contains 15 residues. CDR1 and CDR2 from the germline V gene are SGHRS and YFSETQ.

The gene calls are TRBV27 and TRBJ1-1, with D perhaps TRBD1 (6 bases). The CDR3 is made up of 14 amino acids. Germline V gene lookup returns CDR1 MNHEY and CDR2 SMNVEV (reference sequence). The V gene lost 5 bases and the J gene lost 4 bases, with 14 bases spanning the gap. CDR3 in DNA: TGTGCCAGCAGTACCACAGGGAAGGGCACTGAAGCTTTCTTT. Protein sequence: CASSTTGKGTEAFF.

V gene TRBV6-5 combines with J gene TRBJ2-5; the match to TRBD2 covers 7 bases. The J segment lost 5 bases and the V segment lost 5 bases, leaving 5 bases of the junction unmatched. Germline lookup yields CDR1 MNHEY and CDR2 SVGAGI. The CDR3 runs 13 residues. The CDR3 protein is CASSLGLIETQYF. CDR3 DNA sequence: TGTGCCAGCAGTCTGGGACTAATTGAGACCCAGTACTTC.

The J gene is TRBJ2-3, the V gene TRBV14; tentative D call: TRBD2 (5 bases). Germline lookup yields CDR1 SGHDN and CDR2 FVKESK. The CDR3 is 15 residues long. The germline V and J ends were trimmed by 2 bases and 2 bases, with 11 bases remaining between them. The CDR3 protein is CASSQYLGVTDTQYF. For the CDR3, the DNA is TGTGCCAGCAGCCAATACCTCGGGGTCACAGATACGCAGTATTTT.

This sequence joins TRBV7-2 and TRBJ2-4, with 9 bases fitting TRBD1. This CDR3 contains 15 residues. Germline V gene lookup returns CDR1 SGHTA and CDR2 FQGNSA. V gave up 1 base and J gave up 6 bases; unmatched junction bases: 4. The chain's CDR3 is CASSLGGQGPNIQYF. The CDR3 nucleotides read TGTGCCAGCAGCTTAGGGGGACAGGGACCAAACATTCAGTACTTC.

The chain couples TRBV28 to TRBJ1-1, with D hard to call. CDR1 and CDR2 (germline): MDHEN, SYDVKM. V was clipped by 7 bases and J by 2 bases, with 5 bases between them. CDR3 length: 11 amino acids. The CDR3 DNA sequence: TGTGCCAGCACCACTAACACTGAAGCTTTCTTT. Translation gives CASTTNTEAFF.

In nucleotides, the CDR3 is TGTGCCAGCAGTTTGTCGACAGGCTACGAGCAGTACTTC. Its translation is CASSLSTGYEQYF. The chain couples TRBV6-4 to TRBJ2-7, with D tentatively TRBD1 (6 bases). CDR1 and CDR2 (germline): MRHNA, SNTAGT. Trimming left V 5 bases short and J 3 bases short, with 11 bases between. The CDR3 totals 13 residues.

V usage is TRBV4-3 and J usage is TRBJ2-1; possible D gene TRBD2, 5 bases. This CDR3 is built from 16 residues. Germline loops: CDR1 LGHNA, CDR2 YSLEER. V was pared by 4 bases and J by 4 bases, with 17 bases between. The CDR3 reads CASSPQTGTAYNEQFF. CDR3 DNA sequence: TGCGCCAGCAGCCCGCAAACGGGAACCGCTTACAATGAGCAGTTCTTC.